Described below is a single T cell receptor (beta chain) sequence and its context. Its antigen is unidentified. The sample is drawn from a study of human T cells and chemical hapten exposure. TCRdb called the RACE reads again in MiXCR, with one record for every CDR3 protein. The table shows some 180,000 distinct CDR3 sequences, with about a fifth occurring only once. Study outcomes and limitations: Unchanged with DPC sensitization were TCRs above 1 in 1000 frequency. The formation of large CDR3 similarity clusters by expanded TCRs significantly exceeded that of controls.

Regarding time point: patch test 1, 2 weeks after DPC sensitization. As for treatment: therapeutic diphenylcyclopropenone sensitization with weekly scalp DPC. Suited to DPC and affected by alopecia, the donors ranged from 18 to 70 years old. The sample in question was whole blood, obtained in connection with sensitization to the hapten diphenylcyclopropenone (DPC). The origin of this receptor is a woman aged 45 to 65 with alopecia areata. Some clones in this sample may be carry-over from other donors' samples.

CDR3 in amino acids: CASTSLLATYEQYF. CDR3 nucleotides: TGTGCCAGCACCTCCTTACTAGCGACCTACGAGCAGTACTTC. The genes are TRBV6-2 or TRBV6-3 and TRBJ2-7, with 7 bases aligning to TRBD2. Trimming took 7 bases from V and 2 from J; bases not matched to a gene: 8. CDR1 MNHEY and CDR2 SVGEGT come from the germline V gene. This CDR3 is 14 amino acids long.